The source of this T cell receptor (beta chain) is a study of blood T cell repertoires in COVID-19. Background on the study: The study drew acute and convalescent COVID-19 samples from the United States, Italy and Spain.

Either two negative PCRs, clearance, or symptom resolution qualified Cohort 3 donors as recovered. Trimming removed 7 bases at V and 5 bases at J, with 19 bases between. CDR3 length: 15 amino acids. Per germline, CDR1 MNHNY and CDR2 SVGAGI (reference sequence). As handled by the study authors: For nucleated cells, counts were estimated from reference gene primer amplification. Profiling relied on immunoSEQ multiplex PCR, and the TCRdb table lists in-frame clones only, not all of them. V and J calls plus clone size are reproduced from that table; the DNA served to infer D and trimming. The table includes about 220,000 clones, over 80% detected once.

This sequence originates from a middle-aged woman who had recovered from COVID-19. The source material was PBMCs or T cells enriched from blood (not recorded which). V gene TRBV6-6 combines with J gene TRBJ2-3, with D perhaps matching TRBD2 (5 bases). CDR3 loop: CASTSSSGRGDTQYF. CDR3 DNA: TGTGCCAGCACCTCGTCCTCGGGTCGGGGAGATACGCAGTATTTT.